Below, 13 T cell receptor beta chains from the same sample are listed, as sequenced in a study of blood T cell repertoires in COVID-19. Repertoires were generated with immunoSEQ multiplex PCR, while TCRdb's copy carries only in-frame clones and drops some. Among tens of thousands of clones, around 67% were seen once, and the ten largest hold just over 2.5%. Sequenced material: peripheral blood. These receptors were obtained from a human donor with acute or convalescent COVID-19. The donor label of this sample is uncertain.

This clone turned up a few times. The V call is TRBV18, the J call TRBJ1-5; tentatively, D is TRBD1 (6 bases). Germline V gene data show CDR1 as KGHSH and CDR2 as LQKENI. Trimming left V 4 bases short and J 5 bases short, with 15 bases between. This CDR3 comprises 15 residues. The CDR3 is CASSQRGGPDQPQHF. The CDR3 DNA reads TGTGCCAGCTCACAACGGGGGGGGCCTGATCAGCCCCAGCATTTT.

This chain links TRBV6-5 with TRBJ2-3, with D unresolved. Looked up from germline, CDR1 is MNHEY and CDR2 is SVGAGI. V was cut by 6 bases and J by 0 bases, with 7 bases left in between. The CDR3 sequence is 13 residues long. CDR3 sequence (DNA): TGTGCCAGCAGGGGCTGGAGCACAGATACGCAGTATTTT. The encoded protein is CASRGWSTDTQYF.

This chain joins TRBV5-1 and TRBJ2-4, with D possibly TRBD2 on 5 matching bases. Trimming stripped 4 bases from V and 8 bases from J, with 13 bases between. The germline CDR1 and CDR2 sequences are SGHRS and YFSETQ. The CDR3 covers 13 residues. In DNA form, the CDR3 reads TGCGCCAGCAGCGATACCGGGGAAGACATTCAGTACTTC. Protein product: CASSDTGEDIQYF.

The CDR3 spells CASSGGTSGHYNEQFF. The CDR3 DNA is TGTGCCAGCAGCGGGGGGACTAGCGGGCACTACAATGAGCAGTTCTTC. The chain carries TRBV7-9 and TRBJ2-1, with 12 bases aligning to TRBD2. The CDR3 length is 16 residues. Germline CDR1 SEHNR, CDR2 FQNEAQ (reference sequence). Trimming cost V 5 bases and J 3 bases; bases outside gene matches: 5.

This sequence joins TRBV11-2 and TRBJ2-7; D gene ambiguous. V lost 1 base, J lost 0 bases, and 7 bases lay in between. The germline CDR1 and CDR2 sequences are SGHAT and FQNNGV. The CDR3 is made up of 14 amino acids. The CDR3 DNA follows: TGTGCCAGCAGCTTAGTGCGAAACTCCTACGAGCAGTACTTC. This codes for CASSLVRNSYEQYF.

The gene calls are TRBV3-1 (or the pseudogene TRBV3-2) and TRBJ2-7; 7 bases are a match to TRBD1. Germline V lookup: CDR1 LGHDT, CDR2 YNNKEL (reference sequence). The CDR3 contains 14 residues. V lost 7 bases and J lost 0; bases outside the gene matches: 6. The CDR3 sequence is CASTTGDSSYEQYF. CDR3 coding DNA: TGTGCCAGCACCACCGGGGACAGCTCCTACGAGCAGTACTTC.

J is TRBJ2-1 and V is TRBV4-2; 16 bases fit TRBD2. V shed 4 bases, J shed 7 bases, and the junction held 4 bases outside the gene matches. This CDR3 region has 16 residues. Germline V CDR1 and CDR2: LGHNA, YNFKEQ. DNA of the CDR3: TGTGCCAGCAGCCGGGGACTAGCGGGAGGGTTGAATGAGCAGTTCTTC. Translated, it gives CASSRGLAGGLNEQFF.

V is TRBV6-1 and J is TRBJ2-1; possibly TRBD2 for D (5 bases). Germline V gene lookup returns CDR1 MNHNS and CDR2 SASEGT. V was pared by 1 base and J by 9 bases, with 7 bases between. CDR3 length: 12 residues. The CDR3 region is CASSEVAGEQFF. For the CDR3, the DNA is TGTGCCAGCAGTGAAGTGGCGGGTGAGCAGTTCTTC.

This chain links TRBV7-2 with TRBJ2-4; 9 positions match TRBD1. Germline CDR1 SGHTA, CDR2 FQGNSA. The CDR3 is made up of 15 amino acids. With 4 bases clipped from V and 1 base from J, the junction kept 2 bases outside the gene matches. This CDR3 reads CASSSQGAAKNIQYF. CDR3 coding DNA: TGTGCCAGCAGCTCACAGGGGGCTGCCAAAAACATTCAGTACTTC. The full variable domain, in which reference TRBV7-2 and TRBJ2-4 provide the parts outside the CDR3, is GAGVSQSPSNKVTEKGKDVELRCDPISGHTALYWYRQSLGQGLEFLIYFQGNSAPDKSGLPSDRFSAERTGGSVSTLTIQRTQQEDSAVYLCASSSQGAAKNIQYFGAGTRLSVL.

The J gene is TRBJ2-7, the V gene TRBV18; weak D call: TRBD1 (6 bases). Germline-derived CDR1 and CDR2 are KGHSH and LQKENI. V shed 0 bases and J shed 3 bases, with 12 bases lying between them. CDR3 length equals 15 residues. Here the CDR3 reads CASSPPSGTIYEQYF. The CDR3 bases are TGTGCCAGCTCACCACCGTCCGGGACAATCTACGAGCAGTACTTC.

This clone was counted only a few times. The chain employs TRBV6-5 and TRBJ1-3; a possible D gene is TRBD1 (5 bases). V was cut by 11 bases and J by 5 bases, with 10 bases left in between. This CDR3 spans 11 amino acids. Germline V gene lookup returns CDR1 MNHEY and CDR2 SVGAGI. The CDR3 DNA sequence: TGTGCCTTCCAGGACAGAAACACCATATATTTT. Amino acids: CAFQDRNTIYF.

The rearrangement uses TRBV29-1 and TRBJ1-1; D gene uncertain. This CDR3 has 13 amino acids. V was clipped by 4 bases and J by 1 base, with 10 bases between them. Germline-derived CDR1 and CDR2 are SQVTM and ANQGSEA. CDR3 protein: CSVGEPGNTEAFF. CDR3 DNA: TGCAGCGTTGGGGAGCCGGGGAACACTGAAGCTTTCTTT.

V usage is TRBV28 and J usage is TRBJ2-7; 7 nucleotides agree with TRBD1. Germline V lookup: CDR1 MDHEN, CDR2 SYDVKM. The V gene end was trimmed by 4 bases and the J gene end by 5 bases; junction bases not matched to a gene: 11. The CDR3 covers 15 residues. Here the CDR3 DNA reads TGTGCCAGCAGTTCCCAAGGCAGGGGGAGCCACGAGCAGTACGTC. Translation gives CASSSQGRGSHEQYV.